Each of the 6 T cell receptor beta chains below was sequenced from the same sample in a study of Graves' ophthalmopathy and Graves' hyperthyroidism. Amplification of the TCR beta CDR3 regions used RNA transcripts (as template). After a first-round RT-PCR with HTBI primers, a second-round multiplex PCR was run. MiXCR was run by TCRdb on the multiplex PCR reads, yielding one entry per CDR3 protein. The sample shows about 1.2 million distinct CDR3 sequences, roughly two fifths of them seen only once. Sequenced sample: peripheral blood or thyroid tissue (not recorded which). Every receptor here comes from an adult man with Graves' hyperthyroidism.

This clonotype showed up many times. The chain combines TRBV13 with TRBJ1-6, with D maybe TRBD1 (6 bases). V was cut by 2 bases and J by 9 bases, with 14 bases left in between. This CDR3 comprises 15 residues. The germline V gene encodes CDR1 PRHDT and CDR2 FYEKMQ (reference sequence). The CDR3 nucleotides are TGTGCCAGCAGCTTACGGCAGGGGAAGGTTTCACCCCTCCACTTT. Translating gives CASSLRQGKVSPLHF.

V and J are TRBV4-1 and TRBJ1-1; 7 bases fit TRBD1. The CDR3 has 15 residues. CDR1 MGHRA and CDR2 YSYEKL come from the germline V gene. Trimming removed 2 bases from V and 3 bases from J; junction bases left unmatched: 6. This CDR3 reads CASSQLQGIYTEAFF. The CDR3, as DNA: TGCGCCAGCAGCCAACTACAGGGGATTTACACTGAAGCTTTCTTT.

This chain links TRBV24-1 with TRBJ2-2; weak D call: TRBD1 (6 bases). V was shortened by 4 bases and J by 6 bases, with 8 bases between the two germline ends. This CDR3 comprises 13 residues. CDR1 and CDR2 from the germline V gene are KGHDR and SFDVKD. DNA for the CDR3: TGTGCCACCAGTGAAGCAGGGGCCGGGGAGCTGTTTTTT. Translated: CATSEAGAGELFF.

This clonotype was recorded many times. The chain couples TRBV7-2 to TRBJ2-7, with 8 bases aligning to TRBD2. The V segment lost 1 base and the J segment 7 bases; nucleotides outside the gene matches: 3. The CDR3 is 13 amino acids. Germline V gene lookup returns CDR1 SGHTA and CDR2 FQGNSA. This CDR3 is CASSLVAGREQYF. As DNA, the CDR3 is TGTGCCAGCAGCTTAGTAGCGGGGCGGGAGCAGTACTTC.

The chain combines TRBV7-9 with TRBJ1-2; a possible D gene is TRBD1 (5 bases). The length of the CDR3 is 13 residues. The V end was cut by 1 base, the J end by 6 bases, with 9 bases between. Germline V gives CDR1 SEHNR, CDR2 FQNEAQ (reference sequence). The CDR3 DNA follows: TGTGCCAGCAGCTTAGTGCTGACAGATGGCTACACCTTC. This encodes CASSLVLTDGYTF.

Note on this clonotype: This may come from a read error, since a much larger clone is one base off. The chain couples TRBV10-2 to TRBJ2-2; no definite D call. Trimming removed 2 bases at V and 6 bases at J, with 7 bases between. This CDR3 has 13 residues. CDR1 WSHSY and CDR2 SAAADI come from the germline V gene. CDR3 sequence reads: CASSEPNPGELFF. The CDR3 bases are TGCGCCAGCAGTGAGCCGAATCCCGGGGAGCTGTTTTTT.